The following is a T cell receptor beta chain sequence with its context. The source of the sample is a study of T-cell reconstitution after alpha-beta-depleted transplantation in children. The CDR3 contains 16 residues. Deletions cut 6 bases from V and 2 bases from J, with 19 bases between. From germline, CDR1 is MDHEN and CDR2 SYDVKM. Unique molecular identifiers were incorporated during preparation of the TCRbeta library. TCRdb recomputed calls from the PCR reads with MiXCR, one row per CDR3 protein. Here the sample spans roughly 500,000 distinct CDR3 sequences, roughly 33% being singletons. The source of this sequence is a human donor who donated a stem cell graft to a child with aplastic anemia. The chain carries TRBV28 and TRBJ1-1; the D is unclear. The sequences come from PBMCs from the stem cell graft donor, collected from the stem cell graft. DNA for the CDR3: TGTGCCAGCAGCTTCAAGCCAGCAGGAGCCAACACTGAAGCTTTCTTT. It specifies CASSFKPAGANTEAFF.